The clone carrying this TCR beta chain has only a few counts. Its antigen is still unknown. These data are taken from a study of T-cell reconstitution after alpha-beta-depleted transplantation in children. Whole-study findings and limits: Expanded graft clones, several hundred of them, were reportedly the source of alpha-beta T cells about two months after transplant. Recipient T cells and thymic progenitors that survived were the source of the high TCRbeta diversity seen at day 60 in some patients. One year after transplant, T-cell counts and diversity came mostly from newly produced T cells.

This CDR3 comprises 13 residues. Trimming cost V 3 bases and J 2 bases, with 8 bases left between them. The authors prepared the TCRbeta library with unique molecular identifiers. TCRdb independently ran MiXCR on the PCR reads; one entry per CDR3 protein. The data contain 900,000 or so distinct CDR3 sequences, around 17% of them seen just once; the ten biggest clones take up approximately 4.5%. Source: PBMCs, mostly from graft donor cells, taken 360 days after TCRalphabeta/CD19-depleted stem cell transplant. This clonotype was obtained from a male patient between 5 and 17 years old who had a stem cell transplant for acute lymphoblastic leukemia, so the T cells may come from the graft donor. J is TRBJ2-7 and V is TRBV12-3 or TRBV12-4; D unresolved. The CDR3 loop reads CASSFDQPYEQYF. The DNA for the CDR3 is TGTGCCAGCAGTTTTGATCAGCCCTACGAGCAGTACTTC.